A selection of T cell receptor beta chains follows, all from one sample in a study of cytomegalovirus exposure and HLA in healthy donors. Data came from immunoSEQ multiplex PCR; TCRdb stores just in-frame clones and leaves some out. The sample has about 77,000 clones, 70% to 80% seen once. Sequenced sample: PBMCs. The origin of the receptors is a man in his forties in good health and CMV-seronegative. The CDR3 runs from the conserved cysteine through the conserved F or W. D genes are given only for firm matches. A clone size is listed for some rows: how often the clone was seen (once, few, many), or a class if it is expanded.

NA,TRBJ2-7,16,TRBD2,TRBV4-2,TGTGCCAGCAGCCAAGAGGTAGCGGGGGCCCCCTACGAGCAGTACTTC,CASSQEVAGAPYEQYF
NA,TRBJ2-3,14,TRBD2,TRBV27,TGTGCCAGCAGTCTAGCGGGGGTCCCGGGTCCGGAGTATTTT,CASSLAGVPGPEYF
once,TRBJ2-3,16,TRBD2,TRBV5-1,TGCGCCAGCAGCGCGGAGGCTAGCGGGGGCACAGATACGCAGTATTTT,CASSAEASGGTDTQYF
NA,TRBJ1-2,13,NA,TRBV30,TGTGCCTGGAGGGTACAGGGAATCAAGGGCTACACCTTC,CAWRVQGIKGYTF
NA,TRBJ1-1,15,NA,TRBV30,TGTGCCTGGAGTGATTGGGGGGGCGGGGACACTGAAGCTTTCTTT,CAWSDWGGGDTEAFF
NA,TRBJ2-5,15,NA,TRBV4-3,TGCGCCAGCAGCCTAGGGCCTGAGGGTCGAGAGACCCAGTACTTC,CASSLGPEGRETQYF
NA,TRBJ1-1,14,NA,TRBV11-1,TGTGCCAGCAGCTTACTCGGCAGGGACACTGAAGCTTTCTTT,CASSLLGRDTEAFF
few,TRBJ2-2,15,TRBD2,TRBV6-1,TGTGCCAGCAGACGCCCCGGGGGGGGCACCGGGGAGCTGTTTTTT,CASRRPGGGTGELFF
NA,TRBJ1-5,18,TRBD1,TRBV2,TGTGCCAGCAGTGCGGGACAGGGGCTTTTGAGGCGCAATCAGCCCCAGCATTTT,CASSAGQGLLRRNQPQHF
NA,TRBJ2-1,15,TRBD1,TRBV4-2,TGTGCCAGCAGCACTGGACAGGGGGCGGACAATGAGCAGTTCTTC,CASSTGQGADNEQFF
once,TRBJ2-5,16,NA,TRBV4-2,TGTGCCAGCAGCCAAGAGTATCGGAGGGGAGGAGAGACCCAGTACTTC,CASSQEYRRGGETQYF
NA,TRBJ2-7,16,TRBD2,TRBV4-2,TGTGCCAGCAGCCAAGGGGCAGCGGGGGGTTCCTACGAGCAGTACTTC,CASSQGAAGGSYEQYF
NA,TRBJ1-2,14,NA,TRBV2,TGTGCCAGCAGTGCGTGGGGGCAGACCTATGGCTACACCTTC,CASSAWGQTYGYTF
NA,TRBJ1-1,13,NA,TRBV7-2,TGTGCCAGCAGCTCGTCCCCCAACACTGAAGCTTTCTTT,CASSSSPNTEAFF
NA,TRBJ1-5,15,NA,TRBV9,TGTGCCAGCAGCTTAAGGGGTGAGAGAAATCAGCCCCAGCATTTT,CASSLRGERNQPQHF
NA,TRBJ2-7,15,TRBD1,TRBV27,TGTGCCAGCAGTCCCGGGACAGGGTTTACCTACGAGCAGTACTTC,CASSPGTGFTYEQYF
NA,TRBJ2-2,17,NA,TRBV5-1,TGCGCCAGCAGCTTGGAGTTGGGACAACTTAACACCGGGGAGCTGTTTTTT,CASSLELGQLNTGELFF
NA,TRBJ1-6,18,NA,TRBV5-4,TGTGCCAGCAGCTGGCCGGACGGCACTAGCTCCTATAATTCACCCCTCCACTTT,CASSWPDGTSSYNSPLHF
NA,TRBJ2-3,12,NA,TRBV2,TGTGCCAGCAGTGTCGGAGTTGATACGCAGTATTTT,CASSVGVDTQYF
NA,TRBJ2-5,15,NA,TRBV11-1,TGTGCCAGCAGCCATAACCTACAGGGCAAAGAGACCCAGTACTTC,CASSHNLQGKETQYF
NA,TRBJ1-1,15,TRBD1,TRBV7-3,TGTGCCAGCAGCTTAAGGCCAGGGGGCGTAGGTGAAGCTTTCTTT,CASSLRPGGVGEAFF
medium-sized,TRBJ2-3,15,TRBD2,TRBV6-4,TGTGCCAGCAGTAGCGGGGGCGCTAGCACAGATACGCAGTATTTT,CASSSGGASTDTQYF
NA,TRBJ2-7,13,TRBD2,TRBV6-6,TGTGCCAGCAGTTATTCGGGGGGGAACGAGCAGTACTTC,CASSYSGGNEQYF
once,TRBJ1-4,17,TRBD1,TRBV4-2,TGTGCCAGCAGCCAAGATCCCCCCGGGACAGGGGGAGGGAAACTGTTTTTT,CASSQDPPGTGGGKLFF
NA,TRBJ1-2,13,NA,TRBV7-2,TGTGCCAGCAGCTTACTGGGGACTAGAGCCTACACCTTC,CASSLLGTRAYTF
NA,TRBJ1-2,13,NA,TRBV7-2,TGTGCCAGCAGCTTCCAGGGGACCTCAGGCTACACCTTC,CASSFQGTSGYTF